This T cell receptor beta chain was found in a study of spatial heterogeneity in lung cancer (dated by TCRdb to the late 2010s). Regarding the complete study: Samples were obtained from about 69 patients with early-stage, untreated non-small cell lung cancer from the lung TRACERx cohort. Follow-up PBMC samples were sequenced whenever available, with a median time to follow-up of around two years after resection. More beta-chain than alpha-chain transcripts were consistently detected, likely reflecting higher beta-chain transcript abundance. In the raw uncorrected reads, each unique combination of TCR and UMI appeared more than ten times on average. In non-small cell lung cancer, the study made a quantitative comparison of TCR alpha and beta repertoires among multiple tumor regions, matched nontumor lung and blood. Nonsynonymous mutation counts, determined by whole-exome sequencing of tumor tissue, were related to features of the TCR repertoire. Both alpha and beta chains were TCR-sequenced in samples taken at surgery, namely 220 tumor regions, fewer than 80 matched nontumor lung samples and approximately 51 PBMC samples. The paper's findings and limits, for the study overall: Comparisons of baseline and follow-up blood repertoires included only around 13 patients. Additional single-cell paired TCR alpha and beta sequencing was considered necessary to confirm, at a functional level, the hypothesis that regional TCRs recognize regional mutations. Ubiquitous expanded tumor TCRs showed up in blood more often at tumor resection than at routine follow-up.

The label giving this sample's time point can be read as: blood at routine non-recurrence follow-up after resection. Without any cell sorting, TCR sequencing was performed on whole RNA extracted either from tumor and nontumor lung tissue or from cryopreserved PBMC samples. Only patients with enough RNA available from two or more tumor regions were chosen for TCR sequencing. To note about this clonotype: Its specific antigen is unknown. No much larger clonotype is one base removed from it; base qualities were not supplied.

Library preparation employed 5' RACE. TCRdb names NextSeq 500 as the instrument used. In the TCR library protocol, a unique molecular identifier was attached to each TCR cDNA molecule so that PCR and sequencing errors could be corrected. The original pipeline was this. TCR identification, UMI-based error correction and CDR3 extraction were all carried out with Decombinator tools. Expanded TCRs were defined as those above a frequency of 2 per 1,000, corresponding to the top 1% of the tumor frequency distribution. Renyi diversity was calculated using the R vegan package after each repertoire was subsampled 100 times to 5,000 TCRs. To build CDR3 similarity networks, amino acid triplet string-kernel similarity was used, and CDR3s were connected when their pairwise similarity was above 0.82. TCRdb trimmed public reads at Q25 via fastp, called clones via MiXCR and kept in-frame beta chains. Each CDR3 protein appears once, grouped with its most common genes and DNA. These V and J calls are TCRdb output, not the study's own analysis. The sample records approximately 93,000 distinct CDR3 sequences, just under 20% of which are singletons. Of the sample, around a fifth is held by the ten largest clones.

At the junction V is shortened by 2 bases and J by 3 bases, with 12 bases in between. The CDR3 numbers 15 residues from cysteine through phenylalanine. Of all the DNA, just the CDR3 is kept, 45 bases in frame from base 1. From a lookup of the germline V gene, CDR1 and CDR2 are SGHVS and FNYEAQ. The source is a male donor with early-stage non-small cell lung cancer. Recombination linked TRBV7-6 to TRBJ2-3, with no D gene named confidently. Sequenced material: PBMCs, taken at follow-up. The nucleotides are TGTGCCAGCAGCTTACAGGCGTCGAATACAGATACGCAGTATTTT. Its amino acids are CASSLQASNTDTQYF.